The 16 T cell receptor beta chains below were found in one sample sequenced in a study of naive and memory T cell subsets. As to treatment: skin biopsy from PPD injection site in Mantoux-positive individual. A UMI-containing oligonucleotide was joined by 3' ligation to the TCR cDNA template. Four PCR rounds used nested alpha and beta constant region primers plus the SP2 primer. TCRdb redid the calling of the UMI-ligation and nested PCR reads with MiXCR, one entry per CDR3 protein. This table has tens of thousands of distinct CDR3 sequences, approximately 10% appearing once. Sample: skin, taken from a tuberculin skin test site. These receptors were collected from an adult in good health.

J is TRBJ2-2 and V is TRBV20-1; 7 positions match TRBD1. The CDR3 sequence is 16 residues long. The V gene's germline CDR1 is DFQATT and CDR2 SNEGSKA (reference sequence). Trimming removed 0 bases from V and 3 bases from J; junction bases left unmatched: 7. CDR3 bases: TGCAGTGCTAGAGATCAACACAGGGGAGACACCGGGGAGCTGTTTTTT. This encodes CSARDQHRGDTGELFF.

To note about this clonotype: A much larger clone lies one base from this, so it may be a read error. The V call is TRBV7-7, the J call TRBJ1-1; the D is unclear. CDR1 and CDR2 from the germline V gene are SSHAT and FNYEAQ (reference sequence). The CDR3 runs to 13 residues. CDR3 amino acids: CASSLGTNTEASF. The CDR3 bases are TGTGCTAGCAGCTTAGGAACGAACACTGAAGCTTCCTTT. Variable domain in full (rest from reference TRBV7-7 and TRBJ1-1): GAGVSQSPRYKVTKRGQDVTLRCDPISSHATLYWYQQALGQGPEFLTYFNYEAQPDKSGLPSDRFSAERPEGSISTLTIQRTEQRDSAMYRCASSLGTNTEASFGQGTRLTVV.

This sequence joins TRBV6-5 and TRBJ2-3; D not certain. V lost 4 bases to trimming and J lost 6 bases, with 17 bases between them. The CDR3 runs to 15 residues. Germline CDR1 reads MNHEY; CDR2 reads SVGAGI. This chain's CDR3 is CASSSRWGSGDTQYF. The DNA for the CDR3 is TGTGCCAGCAGTTCGCGCTGGGGTTCAGGCGATACGCAGTATTTT.

The chain couples TRBV6-6 to TRBJ1-2, with D hard to call. The V gene lost 7 bases and the J gene lost 2 bases, with 17 bases spanning the gap. There are 15 residues in the CDR3. The germline V gene encodes CDR1 MNHNY and CDR2 SVGAGI (reference sequence). CDR3 sequence reads: CASKGAASQNYGYTF. CDR3 nucleotides: TGTGCCAGCAAAGGCGCAGCTTCTCAGAACTATGGCTACACCTTC.

The CDR3 DNA reads TGCGCCAGCAGCTTGGGACTAGCGGGGGTCAGTGATACGCAGTATTTT. Amino acid sequence: CASSLGLAGVSDTQYF. The rearrangement links TRBV5-1 to TRBJ2-3, with 12 bases that match TRBD2. After removal of 0 bases from V and 6 bases from J, the junction contained 5 bases not matched to a gene. The CDR3 is made up of 16 amino acids. Germline lookup yields CDR1 SGHRS and CDR2 YFSETQ.

This clonotype was counted at least ten times. J is TRBJ2-5 and V is TRBV29-1, with TRBD1 identical over 9 bases. Germline trimming cut 7 bases from V and 5 bases from J; bases unmatched to any gene: 5. Germline values: CDR1 SQVTM, CDR2 ANQGSEA. The CDR3 is 12 residues long. The CDR3 DNA reads TGCAGCGCGGGACAGGGTAGGGAGACCCAGTACTTC. Translation: CSAGQGRETQYF.

This clonotype showed up just a few times. This sequence joins TRBV7-3 and TRBJ1-1; a possible D gene is TRBD1 (6 bases). Trimming stripped 5 bases from V and 1 base from J, with 14 bases between. This CDR3 region has 15 residues. CDR1 and CDR2 from the germline V gene are SGHTA and FQGTGA. The DNA of the CDR3 is TGTGCCAGCAGCCAAGGGGGGACGGGGAACACTGAAGCTTTCTTT. It codes for CASSQGGTGNTEAFF.

This clonotype appeared many times. V usage is TRBV12-3 or TRBV12-4 and J usage is TRBJ2-3; D is possibly TRBD2 (6 bases). Between the trimmed V and J ends, which lost 5 bases and 0 bases, there was a span of 15 bases. The CDR3 runs to 16 residues. In DNA, the CDR3 is TGTGCCAGCAGTCCCCGGGGAGGCCCTAGCACAGATACGCAGTATTTT. Its translation is CASSPRGGPSTDTQYF.

This clonotype has a count of ten or more. The V call is TRBV28, the J call TRBJ2-3, with 8 positions matching TRBD2. CDR1 is MDHEN and CDR2 is SYDVKM in the germline V gene. The CDR3 runs to 16 residues. Trimming at V came to 7 bases and at J to 0 bases, leaving 9 bases not matched to a gene. The CDR3 is CASKNSGSASTDTQYF. CDR3 coding DNA: TGTGCCAGCAAGAACAGCGGGAGCGCTAGCACAGATACGCAGTATTTT.

This clonotype was seen ten or more times. The chain couples TRBV20-1 to TRBJ2-2; a weak D match, TRBD2 (5 bases). Trimming took 3 bases from V and 6 from J, leaving 8 bases between them. This CDR3 has 12 residues. The germline V gene has CDR1 DFQATT and CDR2 SNEGSKA (reference sequence). This CDR3 reads CSASGGPGELFF. The CDR3 DNA reads TGCAGTGCTAGCGGAGGCCCCGGGGAGCTGTTTTTT.

The CDR3 sequence: CASSLYSGPEAFF. The DNA for the CDR3 is TGTGCCAGCAGTCTATATTCGGGGCCTGAAGCTTTCTTT. The chain carries TRBV12-3 or TRBV12-4 and TRBJ1-1; a possible D gene is TRBD1 (5 bases). There are 13 residues in the CDR3. Trimming cost V 5 bases and J 6 bases, with 13 bases left between them.

The chain links TRBV20-1 to TRBJ2-2; no clear D gene. This CDR3 contains 14 residues. Germline CDR1 is DFQATT and CDR2 is SNEGSKA (reference sequence). The V gene lost 1 base and the J gene lost 0 bases, with 6 bases spanning the gap. The CDR3 region is CSARADPNTGELFF. For the CDR3, the DNA is TGCAGTGCTAGAGCTGACCCGAACACCGGGGAGCTGTTTTTT.

This clonotype came up a few times. As DNA, the CDR3 is TGTGCCAGCAGCGGGGGACAGGGGAACACAGATACGCAGTATTTT. It translates to CASSGGQGNTDTQYF. The rearrangement links TRBV5-4 to TRBJ2-3; 10 positions match TRBD1. Germline V lookup: CDR1 SGHNT, CDR2 YYREEE (reference sequence). The CDR3 covers 15 residues. Trimming removed 4 bases from V and 2 bases from J; junction bases left unmatched: 4. The full variable domain, in which reference TRBV5-4 and TRBJ2-3 provide the parts outside the CDR3, is ETGVTQSPTHLIKTRGQQVTLRCSSQSGHNTVSWYQQALGQGPQFIFQYYREEENGRGNFPPRFSGLQFPNYSSELNVNALELDDSALYLCASSGGQGNTDTQYFGPGTRLTVL.

This clonotype was detected ten times or more. V gene TRBV20-1 combines with J gene TRBJ2-2, with 7 bases identical to TRBD2. Trimming at V came to 6 bases and at J to 8 bases, leaving 15 bases not matched to a gene. Per the germline V gene, CDR1 is DFQATT and CDR2 is SNEGSKA (reference sequence). The CDR3 totals 15 residues. Here the CDR3 reads CSARLSLAEGGELFF. DNA for the CDR3: TGCAGTGCCCGACTGTCGCTAGCGGAGGGGGGGGAGCTGTTTTTT.

This clonotype was observed a handful of times. In DNA form, the CDR3 reads TGTGCCAGCAGTTTTTCGGGCTGGGTGGCCACTGAAGCTTTCTTT. Translation gives CASSFSGWVATEAFF. The chain uses TRBV12-3 or TRBV12-4 and TRBJ1-1; D is unresolved. The V gene lost 3 bases and the J gene lost 4 bases, with 15 bases spanning the gap. This CDR3 region has 15 residues.

This clonotype appeared once. This may be a read error, as it is one base from a much larger clone. The chain carries TRBV28 and TRBJ2-7; 9 bases agree with TRBD2. Losses at the gene ends were 5 bases for V and 6 bases for J; bases not matched to a gene: 11. This CDR3 comprises 15 residues. Looked up from germline, CDR1 is MDHEN and CDR2 is SYDVKM. The CDR3 sequence is CASSARLAEYFEQYF. DNA of the CDR3: TGTGCCAGCAGTGCCAGACTAGCGGAGTACTTCGAGCAGTACTTC.